Each of the 14 T cell receptor beta chains below was sequenced from the same sample in a study of shared clonotypes between healthy human individuals. Generated by immunoSEQ multiplex PCR, the TCRdb table keeps only in-frame clones and is missing some. The table has about 2.4 million clones, 93% seen once. The sample consisted of naive CD4+ T cells from PBMCs. Stated subset: CD45RA+ positively selected. These receptors were taken from a man aged 18 to 29 in good health. Some clones in this sample may be carry-over from other donors' samples.

The rearrangement uses TRBV10-2 and TRBJ2-3; D remains ambiguous. This CDR3 is built from 12 residues. CDR1 is WSHSY, CDR2 SAAADI, per germline. Trimming pared 6 bases from V and 4 bases from J, leaving 8 bases between. The CDR3 DNA is TGCGCCAGCAGGCTGTACGCAGATACGCAGTATTTT. Its protein product is CASRLYADTQYF.

This chain joins TRBV5-1 and TRBJ2-7, with 8 bases that match TRBD2. V lost 4 bases and J lost 3; bases outside the gene matches: 9. The CDR3 totals 15 residues. Germline V gene lookup returns CDR1 SGHRS and CDR2 YFSETQ. In DNA, the CDR3 is TGCGCCAGCAGCGGCCCGGGACTAGGAAACTACGAGCAGTACTTC. Translation gives CASSGPGLGNYEQYF.

The CDR3 nucleotides read TGTGCCAGCAGTGAAATTGATGCCCGTTATGCCCAGGGTCTCGTTGGAAACACCATATATTTT. This encodes CASSEIDARYAQGLVGNTIYF. V usage is TRBV6-1 and J usage is TRBJ1-3; a possible D gene is TRBD1 (5 bases). The V gene's germline CDR1 is MNHNS and CDR2 SASEGT. The ends were cut back, 2 bases at V and 3 bases at J, with 29 bases in the middle. The CDR3 is 21 amino acids.

The J gene is TRBJ1-5, the V gene TRBV7-8; no firm D call. Germline V gene data show CDR1 as SGHVS and CDR2 as FQNEAQ. With 5 bases removed from V and 2 bases from J, the gap between germline ends came to 16 bases. The CDR3 is 16 residues long. Here the CDR3 DNA reads TGTGCCAGCAGCCTAGGTAGGGTAGGGCGCAATCAGCCCCAGCATTTT. Amino acid sequence: CASSLGRVGRNQPQHF.

The rearrangement links TRBV7-9 to TRBJ2-2; 12 positions agree with TRBD2. There are 19 residues in the CDR3. Germline loops: CDR1 SEHNR, CDR2 FQNEAQ (reference sequence). Unmatched junction bases numbered 9, after V lost 1 base and J lost 3 bases. Here the CDR3 DNA reads TGTGCCAGCAGCTTAGGAACTAGCGGGAGGTCCCTGCACACCGGGGAGCTGTTTTTT. This translates into CASSLGTSGRSLHTGELFF. The complete variable domain, with remaining parts taken from reference TRBV7-9 and TRBJ2-2, reads DTGVSQNPRHKITKRGQNVTFRCDPISEHNRLYWYRQTLGQGPEFLTYFQNEAQLEKSRLLSDRFSAERPKGSFSTLEIQRTEQGDSAMYLCASSLGTSGRSLHTGELFFGEGSRLTVL.

A word on this clone: The identical CDR3 is also encoded by other nucleotide sequences in the sample. This sequence joins TRBV6-5 and TRBJ1-5; possible D gene TRBD1, 6 bases. The CDR3 totals 16 residues. Trimming removed 2 bases from V and 1 base from J, with 12 bases in between. Germline assignment: CDR1 MNHEY and CDR2 SVGAGI. The DNA of the CDR3 is TGTGCCAGCAGTTACGGGGGGCGCGGGAGCAATCAGCCCCAGCATTTT. It yields the protein CASSYGGRGSNQPQHF.

The chain recombines TRBV28 with TRBJ2-1, with TRBD2 matching over 15 bases. Trimming removed 8 bases from V and 9 bases from J; junction bases left unmatched: 14. The CDR3 sequence is 17 residues long. Per the germline V gene, CDR1 is MDHEN and CDR2 is SYDVKM. This chain's CDR3 is CASVGTSGRLGRGEQFF. Here the CDR3 DNA reads TGTGCCAGCGTAGGGACTAGCGGGAGGTTAGGTCGAGGTGAGCAGTTCTTC. Complete variable domain (other parts from reference TRBV28 and TRBJ2-1): DVKVTQSSRYLVKRTGEKVFLECVQDMDHENMFWYRQDPGLGLRLIYFSYDVKMKEKGDIPEGYSVSREKKERFSLILESASTNQTSMYLCASVGTSGRLGRGEQFFGPGTRLTVL.

The genes are TRBV5-1 and TRBJ2-5; D uncertain. The CDR3 runs 14 residues. V was pared by 0 bases and J by 2 bases, with 8 bases between. The V gene's germline CDR1 is SGHRS and CDR2 YFSETQ. The CDR3 protein is CASSLDPNQETQYF. The CDR3 DNA reads as TGCGCCAGCAGCTTGGACCCAAATCAAGAGACCCAGTACTTC.

This chain uses TRBV2 with TRBJ2-7, with TRBD2 matching 13 bases. There are 14 residues in the CDR3. V lost 6 bases and J lost 6; bases outside the gene matches: 5. Germline V lookup: CDR1 SNHLY, CDR2 FYNNEI. The CDR3 DNA reads TGTGCCAGCAGAGGGACTAGCGGGAAGGGCGAGCAGTACTTC. This codes for CASRGTSGKGEQYF.

This chain uses TRBV5-1 with TRBJ2-7; D might be TRBD1 or TRBD2, each matching 6 bases. This CDR3 spans 15 amino acids. CDR1 is SGHRS and CDR2 is YFSETQ in the germline V gene. V lost 6 bases to trimming and J lost 7 bases, with 23 bases between them. CDR3 nucleotide sequence: TGCGCCAGCACCCCCGGAGGGCAGGGGAGTTGGGAGCAGTACTTC. This gives the protein CASTPGGQGSWEQYF. Full variable domain (rest looked up from reference TRBV5-1 and TRBJ2-7): KAGVTQTPRYLIKTRGQQVTLSCSPISGHRSVSWYQQTPGQGLQFLFEYFSETQRNKGNFPGRFSGRQFSNSRSEMNVSTLELGDSALYLCASTPGGQGSWEQYFGPGTRLTVT.

This chain connects TRBV11-2 to TRBJ2-3; 11 positions agree with TRBD1. With V trimmed by 5 bases and J by 4 bases, 5 bases remained unmatched. The CDR3 loop spans 15 amino acids. Germline V lookup: CDR1 SGHAT, CDR2 FQNNGV. The CDR3 DNA sequence: TGTGCCAGCAGCCGAGGGACAGGGGGATCAGATACGCAGTATTTT. This sequence encodes CASSRGTGGSDTQYF.

The rearrangement joins TRBV10-3 to TRBJ1-1; no clear D gene. CDR3 length: 13 residues. V shed 3 bases and J shed 7 bases, with 12 bases lying between them. Looked up from germline, CDR1 is ENHRY and CDR2 is SYGVKD. The CDR3 nucleotides read TGTGCCATCAGTGAAGCTGGGGTGGGTGAAGCTTTCTTT. Translation: CAISEAGVGEAFF.

V usage is TRBV30 and J usage is TRBJ2-1; maybe TRBD2 (5 bases). Germline-derived CDR1 and CDR2 are GTSNPN and SVGIG (reference sequence). V lost 2 bases, J lost 7 bases, and 15 bases lay in between. The CDR3 spans 14 residues. The CDR3 bases are TGTGCCTGGAGTCGGGGAATTGGGTCGAATGAGCAGTTCTTC. Amino acid sequence: CAWSRGIGSNEQFF.

The chain couples TRBV7-3 to TRBJ1-2; D is unresolved. Deletions cut 4 bases from V and 2 bases from J, with 14 bases between. The CDR3 runs to 15 residues. Germline CDR1 SGHTA, CDR2 FQGTGA. The CDR3 sequence is CASSSDPAGNYGYTF. CDR3 sequence (DNA): TGTGCCAGCAGCTCCGATCCGGCCGGGAACTATGGCTACACCTTC.